These 31 T cell receptor beta chains originate from one sample sequenced in a study of blood T cell repertoires in COVID-19. The method was immunoSEQ multiplex PCR; TCRdb's version includes in-frame clones alone and lacks a portion of them. The sample contains 490,000 or so clones, roughly nine tenths of which appear only once. The source material was PBMCs or T cells enriched from blood (not recorded which). The receptors were sampled from a woman aged 60-75 years who had recovered from COVID-19.

The chain links TRBV11-3 to TRBJ2-1, with D unclear. Germline V gives CDR1 SGHNT, CDR2 YENEEA. V lost 1 base and J 5 bases, leaving 9 bases between the germline ends. CDR3 length: 14 amino acids. In nucleotides, the CDR3 is TGTGCCAGCAGCTTAGGAGGCTCTAACAATGAGCAGTTCTTC. This gives the protein CASSLGGSNNEQFF.

This clone was recorded a few times. This chain uses TRBV2 with TRBJ2-7, with D perhaps TRBD1 (5 bases). Germline V gene data show CDR1 as SNHLY and CDR2 as FYNNEI. The germline V and J ends were trimmed by 2 bases and 2 bases, with 13 bases remaining between them. The CDR3 spans 15 residues. The CDR3 DNA reads TGTGCCAGCAGTGAACAGGGTGGGTCGCCCTACGAGCAGTACTTC. It encodes CASSEQGGSPYEQYF.

This clone was detected only once. The J gene is TRBJ1-5, the V gene TRBV27; 8 bases are a match to TRBD1. Trimming cost V 3 bases and J 4 bases; bases outside gene matches: 5. This CDR3 is built from 15 residues. The V gene's germline CDR1 is MNHEY and CDR2 SMNVEV (reference sequence). The CDR3 is CASSFGTGRNQPQHF. For the CDR3, the DNA is TGTGCCAGCAGTTTTGGGACAGGCCGAAATCAGCCCCAGCATTTT.

This chain joins TRBV24-1 and TRBJ1-5; D gene uncertain. From germline, CDR1 is KGHDR and CDR2 SFDVKD. The CDR3 length is 15 residues. Trimming stripped 0 bases from V and 0 bases from J, with 5 bases between. The DNA for the CDR3 is TGTGCCACCAGTGATTTGCGGGGTAGCAATCAGCCCCAGCATTTT. Its protein is CATSDLRGSNQPQHF.

The V and J genes are TRBV2 and TRBJ2-5, with a tentative D call TRBD2 (5 bases). CDR1 is SNHLY, CDR2 FYNNEI, per germline. The CDR3 totals 14 residues. Trimming pared 4 bases from V and 4 bases from J, leaving 13 bases between. The CDR3 sequence: CASSAGLLVETQYF. The CDR3 nucleotides read TGTGCCAGCAGTGCCGGACTGCTCGTAGAGACCCAGTACTTC.

The CDR3 is CASSQEGLPTSYEQYV. CDR3 coding DNA: TGCGCCAGCAGCCAAGAAGGACTCCCGACCTCCTACGAGCAGTACGTC. The genes are TRBV4-1 and TRBJ2-7, with D maybe TRBD2 (5 bases). With 0 bases removed from V and 0 bases from J, the gap between germline ends came to 12 bases. In germline, CDR1 is MGHRA, CDR2 YSYEKL. The CDR3 contains 16 residues.

This clone was counted a few times. The chain joins TRBV27 to TRBJ1-1; D call uncertain. The CDR3 covers 13 residues. Trimming took 4 bases from V and 6 from J, leaving 12 bases between them. Germline CDR1 MNHEY, CDR2 SMNVEV (reference sequence). This CDR3 reads CASSSGRLAEAFF. CDR3 bases: TGTGCCAGCAGTTCCGGGAGGCTGGCTGAAGCTTTCTTT.

The rearrangement links TRBV4-1 to TRBJ2-2, with D possibly TRBD2 on 7 matching bases. Germline CDR1 reads MGHRA; CDR2 reads YSYEKL. Trimming took off 0 bases at V and 6 bases at J, with 11 bases between the two ends. This CDR3 contains 15 residues. CDR3 sequence reads: CASSQDGGASGELFF. CDR3 sequence (DNA): TGCGCCAGCAGCCAAGATGGGGGGGCTTCCGGGGAGCTGTTTTTT.

The genes are TRBV28 and TRBJ1-1, with 7 bases that match TRBD1. The CDR3 extends over 14 amino acids. Germline values: CDR1 MDHEN, CDR2 SYDVKM. The ends lost 6 bases at V and 4 bases at J; junction bases unmatched: 8. CDR3 loop: CASRDPRQGTEAFF. CDR3 nucleotide sequence: TGTGCCAGCAGAGATCCCCGACAGGGCACTGAAGCTTTCTTT.

This chain connects TRBV9 to TRBJ2-7, with 9 bases lining up with TRBD1. V lost 0 bases and J lost 2; bases outside the gene matches: 9. This CDR3 spans 17 amino acids. The germline CDR1 and CDR2 sequences are SGDLS and YYNGEE. CDR3 in amino acids: CASSVAWDRAWPYEQYV. In DNA form, the CDR3 reads TGTGCCAGCAGCGTAGCATGGGACAGGGCCTGGCCCTACGAGCAGTACGTC.

This chain links TRBV5-1 with TRBJ1-6; no clear D. Trimming stripped 0 bases from V and 10 bases from J, with 8 bases between. This CDR3 comprises 13 residues. Germline V gene lookup returns CDR1 SGHRS and CDR2 YFSETQ. The DNA of the CDR3 is TGCGCCAGCAGCTTGGAGAGGGAATCACCCCTCCACTTT. Translated, it gives CASSLERESPLHF.

CDR3 DNA: TGCGCCAGCAGCTTGGGAGACAGCCTGCTCTTCTCTGGAAACACCATATATTTT. This translates into CASSLGDSLLFSGNTIYF. The chain is built from TRBV5-1 and TRBJ1-3; D may be TRBD1 (5 bases). The CDR3 is 18 residues long. CDR1 SGHRS and CDR2 YFSETQ come from the germline V gene. Trimming cost V 0 bases and J 0 bases, with 16 bases left between them.

The chain employs TRBV6-2 or TRBV6-3 and TRBJ2-7, with 8 bases matching TRBD1. Germline loops: CDR1 MNHEY, CDR2 SVGEGT. CDR3 length equals 14 residues. Trimming removed 2 bases from V and 2 bases from J; junction bases left unmatched: 2. CDR3 sequence: CASSYVTGAYEQYF. In nucleotides, the CDR3 is TGTGCCAGCAGTTACGTGACAGGGGCCTACGAGCAGTACTTC.

The chain joins TRBV5-4 to TRBJ2-7; D call uncertain. This CDR3 spans 14 amino acids. Trimming stripped 4 bases from V and 4 bases from J, with 15 bases between. Germline assignment: CDR1 SGHNT and CDR2 YYREEE (reference sequence). CDR3 amino acids: CASSLAEMEYEQYF. CDR3 bases: TGTGCCAGCAGCCTTGCCGAGATGGAGTACGAGCAGTACTTC.

This clone was found once. V usage is TRBV12-3 or TRBV12-4 and J usage is TRBJ1-2, with TRBD1 as a possible D gene (6 bases). The CDR3 contains 13 residues. Trimming took 4 bases from V and 4 from J, leaving 10 bases between them. The chain's CDR3 is CASSSDRTYGYTF. Here the CDR3 DNA reads TGTGCCAGCAGTTCTGACAGGACCTATGGCTACACCTTC.

The V and J genes are TRBV19 and TRBJ2-3, with 12 bases aligning to TRBD2. J gave up 1 base and V 4 bases, and 6 bases lay outside the gene matches. Germline lookup yields CDR1 LNHDA and CDR2 SQIVND (reference sequence). The length of the CDR3 is 17 residues. CDR3 sequence: CASSSSGLAGRTDTQYF. CDR3 coding DNA: TGTGCCAGTAGTAGCTCCGGACTAGCGGGGCGCACAGATACGCAGTATTTT.

The rearrangement joins TRBV9 to TRBJ2-1, with 8 bases aligning to TRBD2. After removal of 4 bases from V and 3 bases from J, the junction contained 9 bases not matched to a gene. Germline loops: CDR1 SGDLS, CDR2 YYNGEE. The CDR3 length is 16 residues. The CDR3 sequence is CASSSRSGGLYNEQFF. Here the CDR3 DNA reads TGTGCCAGCAGCTCTAGGAGCGGGGGACTCTACAATGAGCAGTTCTTC.

The chain links TRBV6-5 to TRBJ1-1; a possible D gene is TRBD1 (5 bases). Per the germline V gene, CDR1 is MNHEY and CDR2 is SVGAGI. The CDR3 contains 14 residues. V was clipped by 7 bases and J by 0 bases, with 12 bases between them. The CDR3 nucleotides are TGTGCCAGCATCAAACAGGTATTGAACACTGAAGCTTTCTTT. It is translated as CASIKQVLNTEAFF.

The CDR3, as DNA: TGTGCCAGCAGTACAGGGGGCGCCTATGGCTACACCTTC. Protein product: CASSTGGAYGYTF. The V call is TRBV6-2 or TRBV6-3, the J call TRBJ1-2; 9 bases line up with TRBD1. This CDR3 has 13 amino acids. CDR1 is MNHEY and CDR2 is SVGEGT in the germline V gene. V lost 5 bases, J lost 4 bases, and 2 bases stayed unmatched.

The CDR3 sequence: CASSQAATNEKLFF. The CDR3, as DNA: TGCGCCAGCAGCCAAGCCGCAACTAATGAAAAACTGTTTTTT. The V call is TRBV4-1, the J call TRBJ1-4; D unclear. Germline-derived CDR1 and CDR2 are MGHRA and YSYEKL. This CDR3 has 14 residues. V lost 1 base and J 0 bases, leaving 3 bases between the germline ends.

V is TRBV2 and J is TRBJ1-2, with 10 bases identical to TRBD1. The J segment lost 7 bases and the V segment lost 0 bases, leaving 8 bases of the junction unmatched. Germline assignment: CDR1 SNHLY and CDR2 FYNNEI. The CDR3 runs 16 residues. The DNA for the CDR3 is TGTGCCAGCAGTGAAGCTAGGACAGGGGGTGTTCGTGGCTACACCTTC. Translated, it gives CASSEARTGGVRGYTF.

The V and J genes are TRBV30 and TRBJ1-1; possibly TRBD1 for D (5 bases). Germline loops: CDR1 GTSNPN, CDR2 SVGIG (reference sequence). The CDR3 contains 17 residues. The germline V and J ends were trimmed by 8 bases and 1 base, with 26 bases remaining between them. The DNA of the CDR3 is TGTGCCGGGTGGGACTTCGGGCCGCACCCTAAGAACACTGAAGCTTTCTTT. Translating gives CAGWDFGPHPKNTEAFF. Full variable domain (outside the CDR3, taken from reference TRBV30 and TRBJ1-1): SQTIHQWPATLVQPVGSPLSLECTVEGTSNPNLYWYRQAAGRGLQLLFYSVGIGQISSEVPQNLSASRPQDRQFILSSKKLLLSDSGFYLCAGWDFGPHPKNTEAFFGQGTRLTVV.

The genes are TRBV29-1 and TRBJ2-3; 10 bases are a match to TRBD2. V lost 4 bases to trimming and J lost 4 bases; unmatched junction nucleotides: 2. The CDR3 sequence is 13 residues long. Germline loops: CDR1 SQVTM, CDR2 ANQGSEA. CDR3 in DNA: TGCAGCGTTGGAGCGGGGGGGCCAGATACGCAGTATTTT. Translating it yields CSVGAGGPDTQYF.

The CDR3 loop is CASSLLGTYSNEQFF. In DNA, the CDR3 is TGCGCCAGCAGCTTGTTAGGGACATATAGCAATGAGCAGTTCTTC. This chain links TRBV5-1 with TRBJ2-1; D is perhaps TRBD1 (6 bases). The CDR3 has 15 residues. V lost 1 base to trimming and J lost 6 bases, with 14 bases between them. From germline, CDR1 is SGHRS and CDR2 YFSETQ.

This clone was observed once. The chain has TRBV5-4 and TRBJ1-1; a weak D match, TRBD1 (5 bases). The V and J ends lost 5 bases and 3 bases respectively, with 17 bases between them. Germline-derived CDR1 and CDR2 are SGHNT and YYREEE (reference sequence). The CDR3 runs 15 residues. The CDR3 sequence is CASRPRGGEDTEAFF. CDR3 bases: TGTGCCAGCAGACCCCGGGGGGGGGAAGACACTGAAGCTTTCTTT.

The chain joins TRBV5-1 to TRBJ2-5; D is ambiguous. Germline V gene data show CDR1 as SGHRS and CDR2 as YFSETQ. V was shortened by 0 bases and J by 5 bases, with 8 bases between the two germline ends. This CDR3 has 13 amino acids. CDR3 DNA: TGCGCCAGCAGCTTGGCTCTGGGCGAGACCCAGTACTTC. It translates to CASSLALGETQYF.

The chain employs TRBV7-9 and TRBJ2-5, with D perhaps TRBD1 (6 bases). The CDR3 contains 15 residues. V was clipped by 2 bases and J by 3 bases, with 13 bases between them. The germline gives CDR1 SEHNR, CDR2 FQNEAQ (reference sequence). The CDR3 sequence: CASSLTTGLEETQYF. The DNA for the CDR3 is TGTGCCAGCAGCTTAACTACAGGGTTAGAAGAGACCCAGTACTTC.

CDR3: CASSGWVAGADTQYF. CDR3 nucleotides: TGTGCCAGCAGTGGCTGGGTAGCGGGGGCAGATACGCAGTATTTT. V gene TRBV2 combines with J gene TRBJ2-3, with 9 bases identical to TRBD2. The germline V gene has CDR1 SNHLY and CDR2 FYNNEI. The CDR3 runs 15 residues. Unmatched junction bases numbered 6, after V lost 4 bases and J lost 4 bases.

The V call is TRBV29-1, the J call TRBJ2-5, with a possible D match to TRBD2 (6 bases). The CDR3 has 14 amino acids. The V and J ends lost 7 bases and 1 base respectively, with 16 bases between them. Germline V gene data show CDR1 as SQVTM and CDR2 as ANQGSEA. CDR3 nucleotides: TGCAGCGCCGTCGGGCGGGGCCCCCAAGAGACCCAGTACTTC. Translation: CSAVGRGPQETQYF.

This chain joins TRBV2 and TRBJ1-6; 10 nucleotides align to TRBD1. Germline lookup yields CDR1 SNHLY and CDR2 FYNNEI. This CDR3 contains 16 residues. V lost 3 bases and J lost 5; bases outside the gene matches: 4. The DNA for the CDR3 is TGTGCCAGCAGTGATGACAGGGGGCGGGATAATTCACCCCTCCACTTT. Translating gives CASSDDRGRDNSPLHF.

J is TRBJ2-2 and V is TRBV5-4; the D is unclear. CDR1 and CDR2 from the germline V gene are SGHNT and YYREEE (reference sequence). V lost 4 bases, J lost 8 bases, and 15 bases lay in between. The CDR3 sequence is 14 residues long. The CDR3 region has the DNA TGTGCCAGCAGCGAACGCACTAATTTTGGGGAGCTGTTTTTT. It is translated as CASSERTNFGELFF.